The present T cell receptor beta chain was sequenced within a study of blood T cell dynamics during melanoma immunotherapy (dated by TCRdb to the early 2020s). Background on the whole study: All patients had metastatic melanoma and were given first-line pembrolizumab or nivolumab plus ipilimumab as standard of care in the United Kingdom. Consecutive patients formed a training cohort, and a further independent group of patients from the same centre was pooled into an external validation set. To find early correlates of response, the study profiled the peripheral T cell receptor repertoires of patients with metastatic melanoma both before and after one cycle of checkpoint inhibitor therapy. Broader findings and caveats from the paper: Among sorted CD8+ subsets, the highest similarity to cfDNA CDR3 sequences and the highest clonality were observed in TIE cells, which was suggestive of active turnover with convergence on dominant clones. The relatively small sample size was acknowledged as potentially limiting generalization of the results. Whether the T cell clones driving repertoire changes were melanoma-specific or reflected general immune activation could not be determined in the study.

Via the germline V gene (reference sequence), CDR1 is MNHEY and CDR2 SMNVEV. The CDR3 holds 14 amino acids from the cysteine to the phenylalanine. CDR3 DNA is the only sequence kept; it has 42 bases, read in frame from the first base. The junction shows trimming of 6 bases on V and 4 bases on J, and the gene matches do not reach 6 bases of it. The sample's time point label, in plain terms: week 3, after first cycle of checkpoint inhibitor. Blood samples were taken before treatment (T0) and at week 3 (W3), following the first cycle of checkpoint blockade. Except for two patients with rapid clinical progression, response was assessed 12 weeks after the first infusion by RECIST 1.1; disease control meant complete response, partial response or stable disease. Any patient who had received prior systemic cancer treatment, was on concomitant immunosuppressant therapy or had synchronous other active malignancies was excluded. In six patients, three with progression and three with disease control, sorted CD8+ memory and naive T cell subsets were sequenced at T0 and W3. PBMC were isolated from blood with Lymphoprep and SepMate tubes, followed by red cell lysis. QIAamp DNA Blood Mini kits were used to extract DNA from PBMC and sorted T cell subsets. CD8+ T cell subsets were live-sorted on a FACSAria III cytometer and were frozen prior to DNA extraction. For flow cytometry, fresh PBMC were kept at 4 degrees C in PBS with roughly 1.9% fetal bovine serum and analyzed within 25 hours.

All DNA extracted from each sorted CD8+ T cell subset was loaded into the assay. TCR beta CDR3 sequences were amplified from genomic DNA with the immunoSEQ TCRb Assay kit following manufacturer instructions. The KAPA Library Quantification Kit for Illumina platforms was used to quantify pooled libraries by qPCR. Sequencing of the pooled libraries was done on an Illumina NextSeq 500, with clustering at roughly 0.55-1.1 pM. Per the original workflow: TCR data were analyzed using immunoSEQ ANALYZER and the R LymphoSeq package. A rearrangement efficiency score was calculated as productive divided by the sum of productive and non-productive CDR3 sequences. Within each patient, timepoints were compared pairwise for clonality, measured with the Gini coefficient, and for diversity, measured with the Renyi index at alpha=1. In LymphoSeq, clonal relatedness was computed using an edit distance of 3, and repertoire similarity was computed using the Bhattacharyya coefficient. Linear discriminant analysis on week-3 changes in clonality and diversity was built with the R MASS and caret packages to classify response. The clones in this table, taken by TCRdb from immuneACCESS, are in-frame only. Not every clone is retained; where verified, under half of the shortfall comes from an unresolved V gene, and the cause of the rest is unknown. The V and J calls and the clone size are those of that table, but D and trimming were determined from the DNA. Across this sample there are roughly 16,000 clones, with 94% seen only once. The biggest ten clones account for around 0.2% of the sample.

This clone turned up a few times. This receptor's antigen is unknown. No base qualities exist here, and no much larger clone lies one base off it. The receptor's source is a human donor with melanoma. The input for sequencing was effector memory CD8+ T cells from blood, taken from a patient treated with checkpoint blockade. The V and J segments used are TRBV27 and TRBJ2-7; 10 nucleotides in the junction match TRBD2. The CDR3 is CASSPSGSRYEQYF. Read as DNA, the sequence is TGTGCCAGCAGCCCTAGCGGGAGTCGGTACGAGCAGTACTTC.